The source of this T cell receptor (beta chain) is a study of T cell repertoires and Cas9 in healthy adults listed by TCRdb under 2018. For the study in its entirety: Within the CD4 and CD8 compartments, SpCas9-reactive T cells were assessed for multi-effector potency, cytotoxicity and lineage determination. The study looked at preexisting T cell immunity to the Streptococcus pyogenes Cas9 nuclease (SpCas9), which is used in CRISPR gene editing.

Taken from the germline V gene (reference sequence), the CDR1 and CDR2 loops are PRHDT and FYEKMQ. V is cut back by 0 bases and J by 7 bases, with 7 bases in the junction unmatched. The CDR3 contains 15 residues, cysteine and phenylalanine counted. The retained sequence is limited to the CDR3, 45 bases, with the frame set at the first base. Libraries came from the immunoSEQ multiplex PCR assay. Imported from immuneACCESS, the table was reduced by TCRdb to in-frame sequences with V and J called. These copies leave out some clones; in studies compared against another copy, an unresolved V gene accounts for under half, and the cause of the remainder is not known. Here the sample has 20,000 to 25,000 clones; about 92% occur a single time. The biggest ten clones account for 0.65% to 0.8% of the sample. Here is what the overall study found, with its caveats: In vitro, SpCas9-reactive regulatory T cells were reported to reduce the proliferation and function of SpCas9-reactive effector T cells.

Healthy humans were used as donors in the study. About this clone itself: Its target antigen remains unknown. No base-level quality is on record; no much larger clone is a single base apart.

Input material: CD4+ effector T cells (CD127+, CD25-, CD137-, CD154-) from PBMCs; culture status not recorded. The V gene is TRBV13 and the J gene is TRBJ1-2, and TRBD1 matches 8 of the central bases. The origin of this receptor is a human donor in good health. The DNA reads TGTGCCAGCAGCTTAGGATTAGGACAGGGAGGTGGCTACACCTTC. It is translated as CASSLGLGQGGGYTF.